This T cell receptor (beta chain) was profiled in a study of T cells in Graves' hyperthyroidism and ophthalmopathy (dated by TCRdb to about 2019). For context, the study as a whole: Peripheral blood samples were taken at initial diagnosis, before any treatment was given. To identify TCR V-J signatures that set the groups apart, the researchers used a discovery cohort of 95 to 100 patients, made up of fewer than 50 with Graves' ophthalmopathy and 57 with stable Graves' hyperthyroidism. After sampling, hyperthyroidism patients received methimazole starting at 30 mg daily, and ophthalmopathy patients received high-dose intravenous methylprednisolone. An independent validation cohort of under 20 hyperthyroidism patients and approximately 16 patients who later progressed to ophthalmopathy tested prospective prediction of ophthalmopathy. The study also compared thyroid tissue and blood T-cell repertoires from five or six Graves' hyperthyroidism patients. The paper describes TCR Vbeta CDR3 sequencing of 140 or so peripheral blood samples, made up of approximately 40 ophthalmopathy patients, over 70 hyperthyroidism patients and some 17 progressor patients. The 100 or so discovery patients were divided at random into training and test sets in a 7:3 ratio.

Amplification of TCR beta CDR3 regions was carried out from RNA transcripts. For the first round of RT-PCR on the TCR CDR3, the HTBI primer set was used together with the Qiagen OneStep RT-PCR kit. Libraries were constructed in a second round of multiplex PCR, after which size selection and purification were performed. Sequencing of the libraries was done on an Illumina HiSeq2000 using paired-end 100 bp reads. The study's processing was this. SOAPnuke was used to process the raw data, removing reads that contained adapters or uncalled bases, had a mean Phred below 15, or lacked an exact match to the constant primer or identifier. COPE v1.2.5 was used to merge high-quality paired reads, and clonotypes were defined as unique nucleotide sequences. MiTCR v1.1 was used to align the clonotypes against IMGT TRBV, TRBD and TRBJ reference segments. Only V-J combinations with frequency above 0.0001, covering 98% to 99.2% of repertoires, were analysed. The TCS score was defined as F50 (clonal expansion) divided by E x V (chaos), with BLOSUM62-based TCRdist calculated between CDR3 peptides within each V-J. Welch's t-statistics and random forest reduced 514 V-J features to some 14, which were used in a naive Bayes classifier (R e1071). The Morisita-Horn index was used to measure how similar the thyroid and blood repertoires were. The public reads were quality trimmed at Q25 with fastp and then assembled into clones with MiXCR by TCRdb, keeping productive beta chains. Each CDR3 protein appears once, grouped with its most common genes and DNA. These V and J calls rely on TCRdb rather than the paper's analysis. The sample table shows about 840,000 distinct CDR3 sequences, and 35% to 45% are seen once. The leading ten clones occupy around 9.3% of the sample.

With respect to this clonotype: This clone's antigen is unknown. Base qualities were left out, and no much larger clone turns up one base away.

Stable Graves' hyperthyroidism was defined as the absence of progression to ophthalmopathy over 18 months of follow-up. The hyperthyroidism patients were between 18 and 65 years old and newly diagnosed, with a disease duration of less than 2 months. The study excluded patients with uncontrolled infections, other autoimmune diseases, pregnancy or lactation. Clinical symptoms, serum thyroxine and TRAb, thyroid ultrasound, and orbital computed tomography formed the basis for the diagnoses. PBMCs were separated from 10 ml of fresh peripheral blood using Ficoll-Paque density gradient centrifugation. Total RNA was extracted using Trizol reagent, and RNA quality was assessed on an Agilent 2100 Bioanalyzer. The paper as a whole reports these results and caveats: During validation, the model predicted progression to ophthalmopathy a median of around six months ahead of onset, with almost 71% sensitivity and under 85% specificity. A model built on a 13 V-J signature distinguished ophthalmopathy from stable hyperthyroidism, reaching about 89% sensitivity and 81% to 83% specificity in cross-validation and 80%/75% in testing. No statistical method was used to fix the sample size in advance, and group allocation was not hidden from the investigators. Most expanded thyroid clonotypes (frequency above 0.001) were also detected in blood, a finding suggesting that blood repertoires may reflect thyroid immune responses.

Sequencing input: blood. The TCR originated in a man younger than 35 with Graves' hyperthyroidism.

The CDR3 is CASSYASGTRGKQYF. The nucleotides are TGTGCCAGCAGTTACGCCTCCGGGACCAGGGGAAAGCAGTACTTC. The sequence joins TRBV7-2 to TRBJ2-7, and the D gene may be TRBD1, 6 bases matching. The CDR3, cysteine through phenylalanine, is 15 amino acids long. Of all the DNA, just the CDR3 is kept, 45 bases in frame from base 1. Between the V and J ends, shortened by 6 bases and 8 bases respectively, the junction contains 23 bases. For CDR1 and CDR2, the germline V gene lists SGHTA and FQGNSA. Reference TRBV7-2 and TRBJ2-7 genes cover what lies past the CDR3, so the full variable domain is GAGVSQSPSNKVTEKGKDVELRCDPISGHTALYWYRQSLGQGLEFLIYFQGNSAPDKSGLPSDRFSAERTGGSVSTLTIQRTQQEDSAVYLCASSYASGTRGKQYFGPGTRLTVT.